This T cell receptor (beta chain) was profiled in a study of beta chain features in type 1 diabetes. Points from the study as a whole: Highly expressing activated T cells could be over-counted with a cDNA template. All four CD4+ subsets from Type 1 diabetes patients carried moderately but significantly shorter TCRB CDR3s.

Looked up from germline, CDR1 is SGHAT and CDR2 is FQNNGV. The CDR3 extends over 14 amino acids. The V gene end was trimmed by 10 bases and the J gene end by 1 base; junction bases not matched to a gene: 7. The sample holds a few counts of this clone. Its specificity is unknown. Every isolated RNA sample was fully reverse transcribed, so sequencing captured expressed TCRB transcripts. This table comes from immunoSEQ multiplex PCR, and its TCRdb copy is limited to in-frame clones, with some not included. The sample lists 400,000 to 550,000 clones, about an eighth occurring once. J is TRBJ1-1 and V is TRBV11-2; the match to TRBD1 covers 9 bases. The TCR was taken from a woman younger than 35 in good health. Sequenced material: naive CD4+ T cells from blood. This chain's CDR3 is CATSDRGWNTEAFF. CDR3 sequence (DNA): TGTGCCACCTCGGACAGGGGATGGAACACTGAAGCTTTCTTT.